This T cell receptor beta chain was retrieved from a study of T cell changes during pregnancy in multiple sclerosis. The ends were cut back, 5 bases at V and 0 bases at J, with 14 bases in the middle. Germline values: CDR1 SGHTA, CDR2 FQGNSA. The CDR3 covers 16 residues. Measured with immunoSEQ multiplex PCR; TCRdb has only the in-frame clones, and not every one. This table holds around 130,000 clones, 95% to 98% found once. V usage is TRBV7-2 and J usage is TRBJ2-4; no clear D. This sequence originates from a female donor with multiple sclerosis, enrolled in a pregnancy study. Sequencing was performed on peripheral blood, taken after pregnancy. DNA for the CDR3: TGTGCCAGCAGCGATACGGCGGATGTAGCCAAAAACATTCAGTACTTC. It translates to CASSDTADVAKNIQYF.